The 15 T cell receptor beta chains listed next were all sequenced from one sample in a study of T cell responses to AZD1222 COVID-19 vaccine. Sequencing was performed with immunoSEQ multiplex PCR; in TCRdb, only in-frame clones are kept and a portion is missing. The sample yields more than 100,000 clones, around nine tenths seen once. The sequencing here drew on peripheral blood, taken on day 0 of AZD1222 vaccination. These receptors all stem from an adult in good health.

The CDR3 here is CASTSTGRDTEAFF. The CDR3 DNA is TGTGCCAGCACCTCGACAGGGCGCGACACTGAAGCTTTCTTT. This chain links TRBV3-1 (or the pseudogene TRBV3-2) with TRBJ1-1; TRBD1 matches 7 bases. The CDR3 loop spans 14 amino acids. The junction had 8 bases not matched to a gene; V was cut back by 7 bases and J by 3 bases. CDR1 is LGHDT and CDR2 is YNNKEL in the germline V gene (reference sequence).

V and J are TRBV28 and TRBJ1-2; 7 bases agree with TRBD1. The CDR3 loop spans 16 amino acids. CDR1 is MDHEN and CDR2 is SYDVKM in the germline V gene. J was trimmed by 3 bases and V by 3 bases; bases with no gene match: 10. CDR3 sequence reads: CASSLNGGQVYYGYTF. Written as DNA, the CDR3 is TGTGCCAGCAGTTTGAATGGTGGACAGGTTTACTATGGCTACACCTTC.

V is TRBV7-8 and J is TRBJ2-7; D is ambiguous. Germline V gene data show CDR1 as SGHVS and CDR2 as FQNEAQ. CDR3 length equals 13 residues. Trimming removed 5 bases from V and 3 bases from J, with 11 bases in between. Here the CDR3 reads CASSRPPVYEQYF. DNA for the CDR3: TGTGCCAGCAGCCGACCACCCGTCTACGAGCAGTACTTC. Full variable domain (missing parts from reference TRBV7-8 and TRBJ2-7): GAGVSQSPRYKVAKRGQDVALRCDPISGHVSLFWYQQALGQGPEFLTYFQNEAQLDKSGLPSDRFFAERPEGSVSTLKIQRTQQEDSAVYLCASSRPPVYEQYFGPGTRLTVT.

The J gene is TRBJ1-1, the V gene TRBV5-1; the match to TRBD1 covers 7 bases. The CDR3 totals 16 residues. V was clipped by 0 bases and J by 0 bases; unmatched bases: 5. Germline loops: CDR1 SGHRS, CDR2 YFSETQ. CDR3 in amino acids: CASSLGLQGLNTEAFF. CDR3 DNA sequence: TGCGCCAGCAGCTTGGGTCTACAGGGGTTGAACACTGAAGCTTTCTTT.

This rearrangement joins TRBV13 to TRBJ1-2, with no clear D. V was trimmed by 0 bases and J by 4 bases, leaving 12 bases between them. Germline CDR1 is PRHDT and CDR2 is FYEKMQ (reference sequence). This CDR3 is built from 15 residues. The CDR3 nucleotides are TGTGCCAGCAGCTTAGGTAGACAATACGGCTATGGCTACACCTTC. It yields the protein CASSLGRQYGYGYTF.

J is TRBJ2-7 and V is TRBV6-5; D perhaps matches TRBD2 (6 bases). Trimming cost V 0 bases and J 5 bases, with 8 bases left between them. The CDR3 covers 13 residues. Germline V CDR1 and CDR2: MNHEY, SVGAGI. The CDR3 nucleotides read TGTGCCAGCAGTTACTCGGACTACAACGAGCAGTACTTC. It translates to CASSYSDYNEQYF.

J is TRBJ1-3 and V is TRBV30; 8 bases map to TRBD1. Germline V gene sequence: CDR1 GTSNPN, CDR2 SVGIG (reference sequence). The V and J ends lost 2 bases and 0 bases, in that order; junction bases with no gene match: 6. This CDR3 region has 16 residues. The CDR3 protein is CAWSLGTGDSGNTIYF. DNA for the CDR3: TGTGCCTGGAGTTTGGGGACAGGCGACTCTGGAAACACCATATATTTT.

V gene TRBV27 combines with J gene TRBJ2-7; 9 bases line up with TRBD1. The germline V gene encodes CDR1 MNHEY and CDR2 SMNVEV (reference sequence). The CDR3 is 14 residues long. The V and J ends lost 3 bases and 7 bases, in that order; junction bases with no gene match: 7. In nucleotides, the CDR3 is TGTGCCAGCAGTTTTGGGACAGGGACGGGGGAGCAGTACTTC. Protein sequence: CASSFGTGTGEQYF.

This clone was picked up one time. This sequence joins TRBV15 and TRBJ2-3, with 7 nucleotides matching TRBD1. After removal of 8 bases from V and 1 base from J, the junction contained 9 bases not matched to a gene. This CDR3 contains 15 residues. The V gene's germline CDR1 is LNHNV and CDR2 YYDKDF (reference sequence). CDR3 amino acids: CATGTLTGGTDTQYF. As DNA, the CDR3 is TGTGCCACCGGAACCCTTACAGGGGGCACAGATACGCAGTATTTT.

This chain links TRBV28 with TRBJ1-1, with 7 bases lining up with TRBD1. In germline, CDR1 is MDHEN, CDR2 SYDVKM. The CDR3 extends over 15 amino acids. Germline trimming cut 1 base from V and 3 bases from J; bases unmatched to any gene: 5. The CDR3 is CASSLSSGQYTEAFF. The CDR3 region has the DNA TGTGCCAGCAGTTTATCGTCGGGACAGTACACTGAAGCTTTCTTT.

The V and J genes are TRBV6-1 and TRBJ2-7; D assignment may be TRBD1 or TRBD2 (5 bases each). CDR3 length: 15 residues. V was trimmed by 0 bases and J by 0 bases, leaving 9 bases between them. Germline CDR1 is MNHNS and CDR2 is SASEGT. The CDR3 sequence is CASSEAGVSSYEQYF. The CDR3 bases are TGTGCCAGCAGTGAAGCGGGGGTTTCCTCCTACGAGCAGTACTTC.

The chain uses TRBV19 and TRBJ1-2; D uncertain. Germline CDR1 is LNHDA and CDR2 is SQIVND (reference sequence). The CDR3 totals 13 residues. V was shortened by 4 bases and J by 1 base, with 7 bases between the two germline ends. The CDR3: CASSKTGNYGYTF. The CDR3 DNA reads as TGTGCCAGTAGTAAGACCGGTAACTATGGCTACACCTTC.

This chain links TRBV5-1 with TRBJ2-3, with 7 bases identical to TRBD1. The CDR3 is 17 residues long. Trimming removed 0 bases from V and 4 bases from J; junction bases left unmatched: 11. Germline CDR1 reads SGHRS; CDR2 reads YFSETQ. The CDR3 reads CASSLGPTGNPPDTQYF. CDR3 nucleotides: TGCGCCAGCAGCTTGGGCCCGACAGGGAACCCCCCAGATACGCAGTATTTT.

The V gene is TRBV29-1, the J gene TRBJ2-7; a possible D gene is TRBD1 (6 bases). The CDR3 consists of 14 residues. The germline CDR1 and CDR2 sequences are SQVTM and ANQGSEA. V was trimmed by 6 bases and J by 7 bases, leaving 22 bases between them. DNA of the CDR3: TGCAGCGTGATCATGACAGGCAGCGTAGGTGAGCAGTACTTC. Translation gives CSVIMTGSVGEQYF.

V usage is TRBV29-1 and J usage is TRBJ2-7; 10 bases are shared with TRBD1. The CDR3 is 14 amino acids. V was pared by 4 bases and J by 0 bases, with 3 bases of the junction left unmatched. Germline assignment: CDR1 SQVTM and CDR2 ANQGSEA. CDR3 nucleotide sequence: TGCAGCGTTGCGGGACAGGGGACCTCCTACGAGCAGTACTTC. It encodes CSVAGQGTSYEQYF.